This T cell receptor beta chain was sequenced during a study of CD8 T cells in Susac syndrome. Looking at the study overall: Patients with Susac syndrome were therapy-naive, on corticosteroids, or on intravenous immunoglobulin alone at blood draw.

Negative isolation was used for CD8+ and CD4+ T cells, and FACS enrichment was applied to TEMRA cells. The V and J ends lost 1 base and 4 bases respectively, with 19 bases between them. This CDR3 region has 18 residues. Per germline, CDR1 LGHNA and CDR2 YSLEER. A quantity of about 0.45 to 1 ug RNA underwent reverse transcription using random hexamers. Amplification of TCR beta CDR3 spanned 54 Vbeta and 13 Jbeta via immunoSEQ multiplex PCR. MiXCR was run by TCRdb on the immunoSEQ multiplex PCR reads, yielding one entry per CDR3 protein. The sample holds more than 110,000 distinct CDR3 sequences; 95% are singletons and the top ten take 0.13% to 0.15%.

The genes are TRBV4-3 and TRBJ1-4, with D possibly TRBD1 on 6 matching bases. The specimen sequenced was CD4+ T cells from PBMCs. This clonotype was sampled from a human donor with Susac syndrome. The DNA for the CDR3 is TGCGCCAGCAGCCAAGCCCGAAATCGGGGGGGGCTTAATGAAAAACTGTTTTTT. It translates to CASSQARNRGGLNEKLFF.